The TCR beta chain under discussion was sequenced for a study of control samples from healthy donors and cancer patients. Method: immunoSEQ multiplex PCR; TCRdb's copy keeps in-frame clones and lacks some. In the table there are 120,000 to 150,000 clones, roughly 92% of which are singletons. This CDR3 is built from 17 residues. Trimming took 0 bases from V and 0 from J, leaving 13 bases between them. Germline-derived CDR1 and CDR2 are LGHNA and YNFKEQ. The specimen was blood. The origin of this receptor is a man under 40 in good health. This sequence joins TRBV4-2 and TRBJ2-3; weak D call: TRBD2 (5 bases). Written as DNA, the CDR3 is TGTGCCAGCAGCCAAGAAGGAGCGGTGTTTAGCACAGATACGCAGTATTTT. Protein: CASSQEGAVFSTDTQYF.